This T cell receptor (beta chain) was sequenced for a study of blood T cell repertoires in COVID-19. Study context: COVID-19 samples, acute and convalescent, were from the United States, Italy and Spain. Sample material is recorded as cDNA or gDNA derived from T cells, B-cell-depleted T cells, or PBMCs.

The authors' processing: Amplification of reference gene primers provided the estimated nucleated cell counts. The data were produced by immunoSEQ multiplex PCR, yet TCRdb's version contains in-frame clones alone and is incomplete. The V and J calls and clone size are taken from that table; D and trimming were inferred from the DNA. Of 15,000 to 20,000 clones listed, roughly four fifths are singletons. This clone was seen only a few times. Germline CDR1 and CDR2: MNHEY and SVGAGI. V was cut by 2 bases and J by 2 bases, with 12 bases left in between. The CDR3 covers 15 residues. The sequencing input was peripheral blood. The TCR originated in a man between 40 and 49 years old with active or convalescent COVID-19. This rearrangement joins TRBV6-5 to TRBJ1-2; D gene ambiguous. CDR3 nucleotides: TGTGCCAGCAGTTACACGAGTAATATGAACTATGGCTACACCTTC. As protein: CASSYTSNMNYGYTF.